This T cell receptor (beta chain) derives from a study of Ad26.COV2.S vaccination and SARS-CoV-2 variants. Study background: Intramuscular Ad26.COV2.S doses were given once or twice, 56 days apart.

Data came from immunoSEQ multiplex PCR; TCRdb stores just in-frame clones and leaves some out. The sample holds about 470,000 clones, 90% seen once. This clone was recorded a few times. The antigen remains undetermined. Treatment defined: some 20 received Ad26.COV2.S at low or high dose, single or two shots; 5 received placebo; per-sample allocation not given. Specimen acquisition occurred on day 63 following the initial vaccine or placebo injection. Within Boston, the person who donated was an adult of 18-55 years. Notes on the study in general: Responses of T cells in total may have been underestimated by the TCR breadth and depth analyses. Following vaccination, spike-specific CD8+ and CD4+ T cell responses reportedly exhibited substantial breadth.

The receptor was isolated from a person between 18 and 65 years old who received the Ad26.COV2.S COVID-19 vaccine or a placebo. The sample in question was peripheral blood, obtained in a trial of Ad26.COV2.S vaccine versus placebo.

CDR3 residues: CSVEDPTRSYEQYF. The DNA for the CDR3 is TGCAGCGTTGAAGATCCGACCCGCTCCTACGAGCAGTACTTC. The chain is built from TRBV29-1 and TRBJ2-7, with no clear D. The CDR3 contains 14 residues. V was clipped by 0 bases and J by 0 bases, with 9 bases between them. Germline V gene data show CDR1 as SQVTM and CDR2 as ANQGSEA.